Each of the 30 T cell receptor beta chains below was sequenced from the same sample in a study of T cell repertoires in cytomegalovirus infection (dated by TCRdb to about 2019). The treatment or condition label, as the study defines it: in vitro stimulation with specific CMV peptide epitopes to enrich CMV-specific T cells. These TCRs' antigens remain unknown. Sequencer: Illumina HiSeq 1500. The raw public data were reprocessed by TCRdb itself: fastp quality trimming at Q25, MiXCR clonotype calling, in-frame beta chains only. Each CDR3 protein appears once, grouped with its most common genes and DNA. The sample table contains about 500,000 distinct CDR3 sequences; only one count was recorded for 25% to 35% of them. The biggest ten clones account for 15% to 20% of the sample. The sequences come from cultured PBMCs, collected from culture after CMV antigen stimulation. The receptors derive from a human donor in good health (CMV status not recorded). Some clones in this sample may be carry-over from other donors' samples.

The rearrangement uses TRBV7-2 and TRBJ2-3; no reliable D call. The V end lost 5 bases, the J end lost 5 bases, and 8 bases lay between the germline ends. CDR3 length: 12 amino acids. Looked up from germline, CDR1 is SGHTA and CDR2 is FQGNSA. The CDR3 sequence: CASSPTGDTQYF. The CDR3 coding sequence is TGTGCCAGCAGCCCGACGGGAGATACGCAGTATTTT.

Here the CDR3 reads CASSLRDRGYEQYF. DNA of the CDR3: TGTGCCAGCAGCCTCCGGGACAGGGGATACGAGCAGTACTTC. The chain couples TRBV7-6 to TRBJ2-7, with 10 bases identical to TRBD1. The CDR3 runs 14 residues. J gave up 4 bases and V 5 bases, and 5 bases lay outside the gene matches. Germline CDR1 is SGHVS and CDR2 is FNYEAQ.

The J gene is TRBJ2-7, the V gene TRBV28; D is perhaps TRBD1 (5 bases). CDR1 is MDHEN, CDR2 SYDVKM, per germline. The CDR3 extends over 16 amino acids. Trimming pared 6 bases from V and 5 bases from J, leaving 23 bases between. The CDR3: CASSDPGSKGVNEQYF. The CDR3 nucleotides are TGTGCCAGCAGCGATCCAGGGTCTAAAGGTGTGAACGAGCAGTACTTC.

The sample holds one count of this clonotype. The CDR3 sequence is CSLLISGRDNEQFF. The CDR3 DNA reads TGCAGCCTGTTAATAAGCGGGAGGGATAATGAGCAGTTCTTC. V and J are TRBV29-1 and TRBJ2-1; 10 nucleotides agree with TRBD2. The CDR3 extends over 14 amino acids. Trimming took 8 bases from V and 7 from J; bases not matched to a gene: 11. Germline V gene data show CDR1 as SQVTM and CDR2 as ANQGSEA.

This clonotype appeared many times. The chain joins TRBV7-2 to TRBJ2-1, with 13 bases aligning to TRBD2. Germline trimming cut 3 bases from V and 7 bases from J; bases unmatched to any gene: 3. The CDR3 sequence is 15 residues long. CDR1 SGHTA and CDR2 FQGNSA come from the germline V gene. CDR3 nucleotide sequence: TGTGCCAGCAGCTTTACTAGCGGGAGGGAAAATGAGCAGTTCTTC. Amino acids: CASSFTSGRENEQFF.

This clonotype has a handful of counts. The rearrangement uses TRBV20-1 and TRBJ2-5; 14 bases align to TRBD2. Trimming took 0 bases from V and 2 from J; bases not matched to a gene: 8. The germline gives CDR1 DFQATT, CDR2 SNEGSKA (reference sequence). The CDR3 contains 18 residues. The CDR3 region is CSARDPRGTSGRQETQYF. The CDR3 DNA is TGCAGTGCTAGAGATCCGAGGGGGACTAGCGGGAGACAAGAGACCCAGTACTTC.

The rearrangement links TRBV6-2 or TRBV6-3 to TRBJ2-7; 9 bases fit TRBD2. CDR1 and CDR2 (germline): MNHEY, SVGEGT. Germline trimming cut 0 bases from V and 1 base from J; bases unmatched to any gene: 13. There are 19 residues in the CDR3. The CDR3 region is CASSYSRRGLAVLSYEQYF. CDR3 nucleotides: TGTGCCAGCAGTTACTCGCGGAGGGGACTAGCAGTCCTATCCTACGAGCAGTACTTC.

In DNA, the CDR3 is TGTGCCAGCAGCTTATGGCCCGGGGAGACCCAGTACTTC. It translates to CASSLWPGETQYF. This chain connects TRBV5-4 to TRBJ2-5; D is uncertain. The germline V and J ends were trimmed by 2 bases and 5 bases, with 10 bases remaining between them. CDR3 length: 13 amino acids. CDR1 SGHNT and CDR2 YYREEE come from the germline V gene (reference sequence).

This clonotype was counted only a few times. The chain links TRBV7-6 to TRBJ2-2, with D tentatively TRBD1 or TRBD2 (5 bases each). Germline-derived CDR1 and CDR2 are SGHVS and FNYEAQ. The CDR3 consists of 11 residues. CDR3 residues: CASSEGYELFF. CDR3 nucleotides: TGTGCTAGCTCCGAGGGGTACGAGCTGTTTTTT.

The chain uses TRBV20-1 and TRBJ2-1; TRBD2 agrees at 7 bases. CDR3 length: 17 amino acids. The J segment lost 3 bases and the V segment lost 0 bases, leaving 11 bases of the junction unmatched. CDR1 is DFQATT and CDR2 is SNEGSKA in the germline V gene (reference sequence). The CDR3 here is CSARDEEAGAGYNEQFF. The CDR3 DNA is TGCAGTGCTAGAGATGAAGAGGCGGGAGCGGGCTACAATGAGCAGTTCTTC.

This clonotype was seen only once. This sequence joins TRBV27 and TRBJ1-1; TRBD1 matches at 8 bases. The CDR3 contains 14 residues. The junction had 6 bases not matched to a gene; V was cut back by 9 bases and J by 0 bases. Looked up from germline, CDR1 is MNHEY and CDR2 is SMNVEV (reference sequence). CDR3: CASHRGAMNTEAFF. The CDR3 DNA is TGTGCCAGTCACAGGGGGGCCATGAACACTGAAGCTTTCTTT.

In this sample, this clonotype turned up many times. The chain carries TRBV7-2 and TRBJ1-4; 8 bases agree with TRBD1. Germline loops: CDR1 SGHTA, CDR2 FQGNSA. V trimming: 1 base; J trimming: 7 bases; junction bases outside the gene matches: 8. The CDR3 has 16 residues. The CDR3 loop is CASSLERQGMGEKLFF. CDR3 DNA sequence: TGTGCCAGCAGCTTAGAAAGACAGGGGATGGGTGAAAAACTGTTTTTT.

This clonotype occurred a few times. The chain links TRBV12-3 or TRBV12-4 to TRBJ2-1; perhaps TRBD2 as D (6 bases). Trimming left V 3 bases short and J 2 bases short, with 14 bases between. This CDR3 is built from 16 residues. In DNA form, the CDR3 reads TGTGCCAGCAGTTTGGGGGGACTGGAAGCCTACAATGAGCAGTTCTTC. Translated: CASSLGGLEAYNEQFF.

The chain employs TRBV10-3 and TRBJ2-5; TRBD2 agrees at 7 bases. The CDR3 contains 13 residues. CDR1 ENHRY and CDR2 SYGVKD come from the germline V gene. The V gene end was trimmed by 6 bases and the J gene end by 5 bases; junction bases not matched to a gene: 6. CDR3 region: CAIRGTGGETQYF. In nucleotides, the CDR3 is TGTGCCATCAGGGGGACGGGAGGCGAGACCCAGTACTTC.

The chain combines TRBV4-1 with TRBJ1-2, with D perhaps matching TRBD1 (6 bases). Trimming left V 0 bases short and J 5 bases short, with 13 bases between. The CDR3 loop spans 15 amino acids. The germline V gene encodes CDR1 MGHRA and CDR2 YSYEKL. In DNA form, the CDR3 reads TGCGCCAGCAGCCAAGATAACAGGGTATATTATGGCTACACCTTC. This encodes CASSQDNRVYYGYTF.

This clonotype was picked up a small number of times. CDR3 DNA: TGCGCCAGCAGCCAAGGTCCCGGCACAGATACGCAGTATTTT. It is translated as CASSQGPGTDTQYF. This chain joins TRBV4-3 and TRBJ2-3; D not certain. This CDR3 spans 14 amino acids. Germline-derived CDR1 and CDR2 are LGHNA and YSLEER. Trimming removed 1 base at V and 1 base at J, with 6 bases between.

The chain combines TRBV5-1 with TRBJ2-3; 9 positions agree with TRBD2. In germline, CDR1 is SGHRS, CDR2 YFSETQ. The V gene end was trimmed by 6 bases and the J gene end by 11 bases; junction bases not matched to a gene: 19. The CDR3 contains 16 residues. CDR3 DNA sequence: TGCGCCAGCAAGCCCTCGGCGGGAGGGCCAACCTGGGTGCAGTATTTT. This encodes CASKPSAGGPTWVQYF.

This clonotype came up many times. The rearrangement uses TRBV7-2 and TRBJ2-4; D not certain. This CDR3 is built from 18 residues. CDR1 is SGHTA and CDR2 is FQGNSA in the germline V gene. V was pared by 1 base and J by 4 bases, with 20 bases between. The CDR3 loop is CASSLVAVGSRLKNIQYF. The DNA for the CDR3 is TGTGCCAGCAGCTTAGTGGCTGTCGGCAGTCGGCTTAAAAACATTCAGTACTTC.

This clonotype came up many times. The rearrangement links TRBV7-6 to TRBJ2-5; no firm D call. V lost 4 bases and J 1 base, leaving 10 bases between the germline ends. Germline lookup yields CDR1 SGHVS and CDR2 FNYEAQ. The CDR3 is made up of 14 amino acids. The CDR3 reads CASSSRLGQETQYF. CDR3 in DNA: TGTGCCAGCAGCTCCCGGCTAGGCCAAGAGACCCAGTACTTC.

This clonotype was picked up a small number of times. V is TRBV7-2 and J is TRBJ1-5; perhaps TRBD1 as D (5 bases). This CDR3 has 15 amino acids. The V end was cut by 1 base, the J end by 0 bases, with 7 bases between. Germline CDR1 is SGHTA and CDR2 is FQGNSA. CDR3 in amino acids: CASSLGGTSNQPQHF. CDR3 coding DNA: TGTGCCAGCAGCTTAGGAGGGACTAGCAATCAGCCCCAGCATTTT.

This clonotype was found a few times. The CDR3 sequence: CASSFTPEDRAPTYNEQFF. In nucleotides, the CDR3 is TGTGCCAGCAGTTTCACCCCTGAGGACAGGGCTCCCACCTACAATGAGCAGTTCTTC. The chain carries TRBV28 and TRBJ2-1, with 8 bases identical to TRBD1. CDR1 and CDR2 (germline): MDHEN, SYDVKM. The J segment lost 2 bases and the V segment lost 3 bases, leaving 15 bases of the junction unmatched. The length of the CDR3 is 19 residues.

This clonotype was counted only a few times. This rearrangement joins TRBV19 to TRBJ1-5; tentatively, D is TRBD1 (5 bases). V dropped 5 bases and J dropped 3 bases, with 8 bases sitting between them. Germline V gene lookup returns CDR1 LNHDA and CDR2 SQIVND (reference sequence). The CDR3 length is 13 residues. In DNA, the CDR3 is TGTGCCAGTAGTGGGGGGATCAATCAGCCCCAGCATTTT. It specifies CASSGGINQPQHF. The whole variable domain, filled in from reference TRBV19 and TRBJ1-5, reads DGGITQSPKYLFRKEGQNVTLSCEQNLNHDAMYWYRQDPGQGLRLIYYSQIVNDFQKGDIAEGYSVSREKKESFPLTVTSAQKNPTAFYLCASSGGINQPQHFGDGTRLSIL.

This clonotype showed up just once. The chain employs TRBV6-1 and TRBJ2-1; unclear D gene. The V gene's germline CDR1 is MNHNS and CDR2 SASEGT. V lost 6 bases to trimming and J lost 2 bases, with 11 bases between them. The CDR3 has 14 residues. The CDR3 is CASRPLKPYNEQFF. The DNA for the CDR3 is TGTGCCAGCAGACCCCTAAAACCCTACAATGAGCAGTTCTTC.

This clonotype was detected only a few times. The V and J genes are TRBV6-6 and TRBJ1-2; a possible D gene is TRBD1 (6 bases). V dropped 0 bases and J dropped 8 bases, with 13 bases sitting between them. Germline loops: CDR1 MNHNY, CDR2 SVGAGI (reference sequence). This CDR3 has 14 amino acids. CDR3 DNA: TGTGCCAGCAGTTACTCGACGGGGGCTGGGGGCTACACCTTC. As protein: CASSYSTGAGGYTF.

V gene TRBV27 combines with J gene TRBJ1-5, with TRBD1 as a possible D gene (6 bases). This CDR3 region has 15 residues. Trimming stripped 0 bases from V and 9 bases from J, with 15 bases between. Germline CDR1 and CDR2: MNHEY and SMNVEV (reference sequence). The CDR3 bases are TGTGCCAGCAGTTTATCCGGGTCTACAGGGCGGCCCCAGCATTTT. Its translation is CASSLSGSTGRPQHF.

This clonotype was counted between two and nine times. The rearrangement uses TRBV7-6 and TRBJ2-7; 7 bases map to TRBD1. Germline trimming cut 5 bases from V and 1 base from J; bases unmatched to any gene: 5. Germline V gives CDR1 SGHVS, CDR2 FNYEAQ. The CDR3 extends over 14 amino acids. The CDR3 loop reads CASSLNRGSYEQYV. CDR3 DNA: TGTGCCAGCAGCCTAAACAGGGGATCCTACGAGCAGTACGTC.

The chain links TRBV19 to TRBJ1-4; TRBD1 matches 7 bases. Germline V lookup: CDR1 LNHDA, CDR2 SQIVND (reference sequence). Losses at the gene ends were 4 bases for V and 6 bases for J; bases not matched to a gene: 8. This CDR3 has 15 amino acids. DNA of the CDR3: TGTGCCAGTAGTAAAACAGGGGCTATAGATGAAAAACTGTTTTTT. Amino acid sequence: CASSKTGAIDEKLFF.

The chain uses TRBV20-1 and TRBJ1-1, with unresolved D. V lost 6 bases and J 2 bases, leaving 10 bases between the germline ends. The CDR3 consists of 12 residues. Germline V lookup: CDR1 DFQATT, CDR2 SNEGSKA (reference sequence). CDR3 DNA: TGCAGTGCACACCGGGCCAACACTGAAGCTTTCTTT. The encoded protein is CSAHRANTEAFF.

The chain employs TRBV29-1 and TRBJ1-2, with a tentative D call TRBD1 (6 bases). The V end lost 3 bases, the J end lost 8 bases, and 16 bases lay between the germline ends. Germline CDR1 and CDR2: SQVTM and ANQGSEA. The CDR3 runs to 13 residues. The CDR3 DNA is TGCAGCGTTGATAACTGGGGGCAGGCGGGCTACACCTTC. Translated, it gives CSVDNWGQAGYTF.

This clonotype was seen a handful of times. The CDR3 nucleotides are TGTGCCAGCAGTTTAGGGGGTACTCCGTACATGAACACTGAAGCTTTCTTT. Translating it yields CASSLGGTPYMNTEAFF. This chain joins TRBV28 and TRBJ1-1; TRBD1 is a possible D gene (5 bases). The V end was cut by 2 bases, the J end by 0 bases, with 16 bases between. CDR3 length: 17 amino acids. From germline, CDR1 is MDHEN and CDR2 SYDVKM.